A selection of T cell receptor beta chains follows, all from one sample in a study of T-cell memory formation after mild COVID-19. TCRdb itself ran the 5' RACE reads through MiXCR, one entry per CDR3 protein. Among 300,000 to 400,000 distinct CDR3 sequences, approximately 12% were seen once, and the ten largest hold roughly a fifth. Specimen: PBMCs or a T cell subset sorted from them (not recorded which). These receptor sequences come from a man aged 18 to 29 who had mild COVID-19 (a few samples of this study predate the infection). Cell type and time point are not known. Both conserved end residues are part of each CDR3. D genes are given only for firm matches. Rows may omit the clone size; those that give it use once, few, many or a size class.

D gene	J gene	V gene	clone size	CDR3 protein	CDR3 DNA
.	TRBJ1-2	TRBV4-1	few	CASSPQGLGGGYTF	TGCGCCAGCAGCCCCCAGGGGCTAGGAGGAGGCTACACCTTC
.	TRBJ2-7	TRBV7-8	.	CASSLISRYEQYF	TGTGCCAGCAGCTTAATCTCCCGGTACGAGCAGTACTTC
TRBD2	TRBJ2-3	TRBV6-2/TRBV6-3	few	CASSNERGLTDTQYF	TGTGCCAGCAGTAACGAGCGGGGGTTGACAGATACGCAGTATTTT
.	TRBJ2-1	TRBV3-2	.	CASSRTLCYNEQFF	TGTGCCAGCAGCCGGACACTATGCTACAATGAGCAGTTCTTC
.	TRBJ1-3	TRBV7-8	.	CASSLGARGNTIYF	TGTGCCAGCAGCTTAGGGGCCAGGGGTAACACCATATATTTT
TRBD1	TRBJ2-1	TRBV29-1	.	CSVDPGTGTYNEQFF	TGCAGCGTGGATCCCGGGACAGGAACCTACAATGAGCAGTTCTTC
TRBD1	TRBJ2-1	TRBV7-7	few	CASSENGQGAFGEQFF	TGTGCTAGCAGCGAAAACGGACAGGGGGCATTTGGTGAGCAGTTCTTC
.	TRBJ2-6	TRBV4-3	few	CASSLPGAGANVLTF	TGCGCCAGCAGCCTACCAGGGGCTGGGGCCAACGTCCTGACTTTC
.	TRBJ2-3	TRBV29-1	few	CSVEEGRGGPADTQYF	TGCAGCGTTGAAGAGGGTAGGGGGGGGCCCGCCGATACGCAGTATTTT
.	TRBJ1-1	TRBV7-9	few	CASPSGLRSAFF	TGTGCCAGTCCTAGTGGGCTGAGATCAGCTTTCTTT
.	TRBJ1-1	TRBV5-1	many	CASSSRELNTEAFF	TGCGCCAGCAGCTCTAGGGAATTGAACACTGAAGCTTTCTTT
.	TRBJ2-2	TRBV10-3	.	CAALGTGELFF	TGTGCGGCCTTAGGCACCGGGGAGCTGTTTTTT
.	TRBJ1-6	TRBV30	.	CASRGGSVSPLHF	TGTGCCTCGAGGGGGGGCTCGGTTTCACCCCTCCACTTT
.	TRBJ2-7	TRBV3-1	many	CASSPEIGKGGYYEQYF	TGTGCCAGCAGCCCCGAGATCGGAAAGGGGGGGTACTACGAGCAGTACTTC
.	TRBJ2-2	TRBV7-6	many	CASRDTLRGGELFF	TGTGCCAGCCGGGACACTCTCAGGGGCGGGGAGCTGTTTTTT
.	TRBJ1-3	TRBV5-1	.	CASSLLSGPSSGNTIYF	TGCGCCAGCAGCTTGTTGTCAGGGCCCAGCTCTGGAAACACCATATATTTT
.	TRBJ2-7	TRBV4-3	.	CASSQDSSGIGVYEQYF	TGCGCCAGCAGCCAAGATTCCAGCGGTATTGGGGTATACGAGCAGTACTTC
.	TRBJ2-7	TRBV10-1	few	CASSEVSAAYLYEQYF	TGCGCCAGCAGTGAGGTGTCGGCGGCATACCTCTACGAGCAGTACTTC
TRBD1	TRBJ1-1	TRBV7-9	few	CASSLRRRGQYTEAFF	TGTGCCAGCAGCTTAAGGCGCAGGGGGCAGTACACTGAAGCTTTCTTT
.	TRBJ2-7	TRBV18	many	CASSPSQHSYEQYF	TGTGCCAGCTCACCGTCCCAGCACTCCTACGAGCAGTACTTC
.	TRBJ2-6	TRBV5-1	.	CASSEDRVSGANVLTF	TGCGCCAGCAGTGAGGACCGGGTTTCTGGGGCCAACGTCCTGACTTTC
.	TRBJ2-3	TRBV12-3/TRBV12-4	few	CASSLYGVPSTDTQYF	TGTGCCAGCAGTTTATACGGGGTCCCTAGCACAGATACGCAGTATTTT
.	TRBJ2-7	TRBV15	many	CATSRDPRQYEQYF	TGTGCCACCAGCAGAGATCCGAGGCAATACGAGCAGTACTTC
.	TRBJ1-3	TRBV4-1	.	CASSLTTGSGNTIYF	TGCGCCAGCAGCCTCACGACAGGCTCTGGAAACACCATATATTTT
.	TRBJ2-2	TRBV3-1	.	CASIASSSGELFF	TGTGCCAGCATCGCTAGTTCGTCCGGGGAGCTGTTTTTT
TRBD2	TRBJ2-3	TRBV5-1	.	CASSASGTSGGHTQYF	TGCGCCAGCAGCGCCTCCGGGACTAGCGGGGGACATACGCAGTATTTT
TRBD1	TRBJ2-5	TRBV9	.	CASSEGGQGSETQYF	TGTGCCAGCAGCGAGGGAGGACAGGGAAGCGAGACCCAGTACTTC
TRBD2	TRBJ2-1	TRBV7-6	many	CASSPLAGAFYNEQFF	TGTGCCAGCAGCCCACTAGCGGGGGCGTTCTACAATGAGCAGTTCTTC
.	TRBJ2-5	TRBV5-1	few	CASSWGPIQETQYF	TGCGCCAGCAGCTGGGGGCCTATCCAAGAGACCCAGTACTTC
TRBD1	TRBJ1-6	TRBV6-5	few	CASSYSFGQGNSPLHF	TGTGCCAGCAGTTACTCGTTCGGACAGGGCAATTCACCCCTCCACTTT
TRBD1	TRBJ1-1	TRBV12-3/TRBV12-4	.	CASSFGTGVVKNAEAFF	TGTGCCAGCAGTTTCGGGACAGGGGTGGTTAAAAATGCTGAAGCTTTCTTT
.	TRBJ1-6	TRBV4-1	few	CASSQVQPRSGSNSPLHF	TGCGCCAGCAGCCAAGTACAGCCCCGTTCGGGGAGTAATTCACCCCTCCACTTT
.	TRBJ1-1	TRBV12-3/TRBV12-4	.	CASSFFSLTAGDTEAFF	TGTGCCAGCAGTTTTTTCTCCTTGACGGCGGGAGACACTGAAGCTTTCTTT